A single sample gave rise to the 10 T cell receptor beta chains below, sequenced in a study of T cells in localized non-small cell lung cancer. The table came from immunoSEQ multiplex PCR; TCRdb's copy has only in-frame clones and leaves some out. The sample has approximately 45,000 clones, about 88% seen once. The sequenced sample was PBMCs, obtained before any cancer treatment. All receptors derive from a man between 40 and 70 years old with stage II lung adenocarcinoma.

In this sample, this clone turned up once. The chain is built from TRBV6-5 and TRBJ1-2; 7 bases fit TRBD1. The CDR3 sequence is 14 residues long. In germline, CDR1 is MNHEY, CDR2 SVGAGI. V trimming: 5 bases; J trimming: 7 bases; junction bases outside the gene matches: 10. CDR3: CASSVTGAVGGYTF. The CDR3 DNA follows: TGTGCCAGCAGTGTTACAGGGGCTGTGGGTGGCTACACCTTC.

This clone has only one observation. This chain links TRBV19 with TRBJ2-1, with unresolved D. This CDR3 spans 13 amino acids. V was shortened by 1 base and J by 6 bases, with 7 bases between the two germline ends. The germline V gene encodes CDR1 LNHDA and CDR2 SQIVND (reference sequence). CDR3 sequence reads: CASSIAGRNEQFF. As DNA, the CDR3 is TGTGCCAGTAGTATAGCGGGCCGCAATGAGCAGTTCTTC.

The chain joins TRBV2 to TRBJ1-1; 8 bases fit TRBD1. The CDR3 covers 13 residues. Germline values: CDR1 SNHLY, CDR2 FYNNEI. V shed 5 bases and J 5 bases; nucleotides not matched to a gene: 4. As DNA, the CDR3 is TGTGCCAGCAGTCTTACAGGGGGAACTGAAGCTTTCTTT. Its protein is CASSLTGGTEAFF.

This chain joins TRBV10-3 and TRBJ1-1; no firm D call. CDR3 length: 12 amino acids. CDR1 and CDR2 (germline): ENHRY, SYGVKD. V shed 3 bases and J shed 6 bases, with 8 bases lying between them. CDR3 nucleotide sequence: TGTGCCATCAGTGAAGTCGGGGCTGAAGCTTTCTTT. Amino acid sequence: CAISEVGAEAFF.

The chain employs TRBV6-1 and TRBJ2-7, with D possibly matching TRBD2 (5 bases). Deletions cut 1 base from V and 9 bases from J, with 13 bases between. Germline CDR1 and CDR2: MNHNS and SASEGT. This CDR3 spans 13 amino acids. DNA for the CDR3: TGTGCCAGCAGTGAAGGGGTCGGGGTCGGGCAGTACGTC. Its protein product is CASSEGVGVGQYV.

The chain has TRBV7-7 and TRBJ2-2; TRBD1 might be the D (5 bases). Germline assignment: CDR1 SSHAT and CDR2 FNYEAQ (reference sequence). The CDR3 is made up of 16 amino acids. V lost 8 bases and J lost 4, with 20 bases in between. CDR3 sequence reads: CASAPGPREGTGELFF. CDR3 coding DNA: TGTGCCAGCGCCCCAGGCCCCAGGGAAGGCACCGGGGAGCTGTTTTTT.

This sequence joins TRBV28 and TRBJ2-3; 14 bases agree with TRBD2. The CDR3 extends over 15 amino acids. The junction had 5 bases not matched to a gene; V was cut back by 8 bases and J by 4 bases. Germline lookup yields CDR1 MDHEN and CDR2 SYDVKM. The CDR3 DNA sequence: TGTGCCAGCGCGACTAGCGGGGGGGCGGCAGATACGCAGTATTTT. Its translation is CASATSGGAADTQYF.

The gene calls are TRBV30 and TRBJ2-5; D gene uncertain. The germline V gene has CDR1 GTSNPN and CDR2 SVGIG (reference sequence). The CDR3 extends over 13 amino acids. Trimming pared 2 bases from V and 2 bases from J, leaving 9 bases between. As DNA, the CDR3 is TGTGCCTGGAGTTCGCGCCTTCAAGAGACCCAGTACTTC. The encoded protein is CAWSSRLQETQYF.

The table lists this clone with a count of one. The chain employs TRBV5-1 and TRBJ1-1, with D perhaps matching TRBD1 (6 bases). Germline V CDR1 and CDR2: SGHRS, YFSETQ. Trimming took 4 bases from V and 1 from J, leaving 14 bases between them. This CDR3 spans 15 amino acids. The CDR3 DNA reads TGCGCCAGCAGCCCAATCAGGGGCGGGAACACTGAAGCTTTCTTT. Encoded protein: CASSPIRGGNTEAFF.

The CDR3 DNA is TGTGCCAGCCGCGGCAGGGTCCAAACTAATGAAAAACTGTTTTTT. Protein product: CASRGRVQTNEKLFF. V and J are TRBV2 and TRBJ1-4, with D perhaps matching TRBD1 (5 bases). Germline V gene lookup returns CDR1 SNHLY and CDR2 FYNNEI. Trimming removed 8 bases at V and 1 base at J, with 14 bases between. The CDR3 contains 15 residues.